This T cell receptor (beta chain) is from a study of Graves' ophthalmopathy and Graves' hyperthyroidism. Stable hyperthyroidism denotes an absence of ophthalmopathy throughout 18 months of follow-up. In this cohort, patients with other autoimmune diseases, uncontrolled infections, pregnancy or lactation were excluded. Symptoms, serum thyroxine and TRAb, thyroid ultrasound, and orbital computed tomography formed the diagnostic basis. General study points: Clonotypes were expanded in thyroid at above 0.001 frequency, and most also appeared in blood.

Germline V lookup: CDR1 SGHAT, CDR2 FQNNGV. The CDR3 spans 14 residues. This clonotype was detected ten times or more. Its antigen is unidentified. A junction boundary mismatches the germline segment, possibly from a read error. RNA transcripts were the template, and TCR beta CDR3 regions were amplified from them. HTBI primers primed a first-round RT-PCR, and a second-round multiplex PCR followed. Using its own MiXCR run on the multiplex PCR reads, TCRdb lists one record per CDR3 protein. This sample has a few hundred thousand distinct CDR3 sequences; roughly 20% occur once, and the top ten carry approximately 3.2%.

The origin of this receptor is a woman under 30 with stable Graves' hyperthyroidism. The sample taken for sequencing was peripheral blood. V gene TRBV11-2 combines with J gene TRBJ2-4; D is ambiguous. CDR3 sequence: CASSLGPRVNIKYF. For the CDR3, the DNA is TGTGCCAGCAGCTTAGGACCGAGAGTAAACATTAAGTACTTC.